Shown below are 14 T cell receptor beta chains from a single sample sequenced in a study of T-cell reconstitution after alpha-beta-depleted transplantation in children. The library targeted TCRbeta and was prepared with unique molecular identifiers. TCRdb analysed the PCR reads with MiXCR anew, one entry per CDR3 protein. Among about 900,000 distinct CDR3 sequences listed, about 29% were seen once. Sequences were derived from PBMCs, mostly from graft donor cells, sampled 360 days after TCRalphabeta/CD19-depleted stem cell transplant. These receptors all come from a boy younger than two who had a stem cell transplant for SCID, so the T cells may come from the graft donor.

The rearrangement joins TRBV4-1 to TRBJ2-7; the match to TRBD2 covers 12 bases. V dropped 5 bases and J dropped 3; count of bases not matched to a gene: 5. The CDR3 is 15 residues long. Germline CDR1 and CDR2: MGHRA and YSYEKL. The CDR3 nucleotides read TGCGCCAGCAGCTGGCTAGCGGGGGGGTACTACGAGCAGTACTTC. Protein product: CASSWLAGGYYEQYF.

This chain uses TRBV5-6 with TRBJ2-5, with a weak D call TRBD2 (6 bases). Germline CDR1 reads SGHDT; CDR2 reads YYEEEE. This CDR3 spans 14 amino acids. Trimming stripped 7 bases from V and 4 bases from J, with 17 bases between. This CDR3 is CASSGVSELETQYF. In DNA form, the CDR3 reads TGTGCCAGCTCGGGAGTCAGTGAATTAGAGACCCAGTACTTC.

The chain uses TRBV5-1 and TRBJ2-7; perhaps D is TRBD1 or TRBD2 (5 bases each). Trimming left V 0 bases short and J 3 bases short, with 10 bases between. The CDR3 loop spans 14 amino acids. Germline CDR1 is SGHRS and CDR2 is YFSETQ. CDR3 sequence reads: CASSLAIGGYEQYF. The CDR3 DNA reads TGCGCCAGCAGCTTGGCGATTGGGGGCTACGAGCAGTACTTC.

This clonotype has a handful of counts. The chain combines TRBV30 with TRBJ2-3; D is perhaps TRBD1 (5 bases). Germline lookup yields CDR1 GTSNPN and CDR2 SVGIG (reference sequence). The ends were cut back, 0 bases at V and 4 bases at J, with 11 bases in the middle. The CDR3 runs 14 residues. In DNA form, the CDR3 reads TGTGCCTGGAGTGTCGACAGAGCTCCAGATACGCAGTATTTT. Residues: CAWSVDRAPDTQYF. Combining the CDR3 with reference TRBV30 and TRBJ2-3 gives the whole variable domain SQTIHQWPATLVQPVGSPLSLECTVEGTSNPNLYWYRQAAGRGLQLLFYSVGIGQISSEVPQNLSASRPQDRQFILSSKKLLLSDSGFYLCAWSVDRAPDTQYFGPGTRLTVL.

In its sample, this clonotype was seen a few times. The chain carries TRBV5-1 and TRBJ2-7; 8 bases line up with TRBD1. Looked up from germline, CDR1 is SGHRS and CDR2 is YFSETQ. V was clipped by 0 bases and J by 2 bases; unmatched bases: 4. CDR3 length equals 15 residues. The chain's CDR3 is CASSLVPGQAYEQYF. CDR3 DNA sequence: TGCGCCAGCAGCTTGGTCCCGGGACAGGCCTACGAGCAGTACTTC.

This clonotype was seen more than once but under ten times. CDR3 sequence reads: CASTLQGNTEAFF. In DNA, the CDR3 is TGTGCCAGCACCCTACAGGGTAACACTGAAGCTTTCTTT. The rearrangement links TRBV6-1 to TRBJ1-1; tentatively, D is TRBD1 (6 bases). Germline V gene sequence: CDR1 MNHNS, CDR2 SASEGT. The CDR3 totals 13 residues. Trimming removed 7 bases from V and 2 bases from J, with 11 bases in between.

This clonotype occurred a few times. The gene calls are TRBV28 and TRBJ1-5, with D maybe TRBD1 (6 bases). The CDR3 is made up of 14 amino acids. Trimming took off 9 bases at V and 5 bases at J, with 17 bases between the two ends. CDR1 is MDHEN and CDR2 is SYDVKM in the germline V gene. As DNA, the CDR3 is TGTGCCAGTACCTGGACAGATCTTGATCAGCCCCAGCATTTT. This translates into CASTWTDLDQPQHF.

This clonotype was seen at least ten times. V gene TRBV5-1 combines with J gene TRBJ1-1; D gene uncertain. The length of the CDR3 is 13 residues. Deletions cut 4 bases from V and 5 bases from J, with 12 bases between. Germline lookup yields CDR1 SGHRS and CDR2 YFSETQ. The CDR3, as DNA: TGCGCCAGCAGCCCCCTGATGAGGACTGAAGCTTTCTTT. It is translated as CASSPLMRTEAFF.

The chain uses TRBV5-5 and TRBJ1-6; D may be TRBD1 (6 bases). Germline V gene data show CDR1 as SGHKS and CDR2 as YYEKEE (reference sequence). The CDR3 consists of 17 residues. Trimming left V 2 bases short and J 0 bases short, with 12 bases between. CDR3 bases: TGTGCCAGCAGCTTCCGACAGGCCGACTCCTATAATTCACCCCTCCACTTT. Protein: CASSFRQADSYNSPLHF.

This clonotype was counted ten times or more. The rearrangement links TRBV28 to TRBJ2-7; weak D call: TRBD2 (5 bases). The CDR3 has 16 residues. The V gene lost 5 bases and the J gene lost 3 bases, with 20 bases spanning the gap. Germline CDR1 reads MDHEN; CDR2 reads SYDVKM. In DNA form, the CDR3 reads TGTGCCAGCAGTCGATTCTCGACCGGAGGTAACTACGAGCAGTACTTC. It translates to CASSRFSTGGNYEQYF.

This clonotype has just a few counts. CDR3 loop: CASSLWGRGPTGSTYNEQFF. The CDR3 nucleotides read TGTGCCAGCAGTTTATGGGGGCGGGGCCCCACAGGGTCGACCTACAATGAGCAGTTCTTC. This sequence joins TRBV27 and TRBJ2-1, with D perhaps being TRBD1 or TRBD2 (6 bases each). The CDR3 length is 20 residues. V was shortened by 1 base and J by 2 bases, with 24 bases between the two germline ends. The germline CDR1 and CDR2 sequences are MNHEY and SMNVEV (reference sequence).

This clonotype was observed a handful of times. The chain has TRBV6-6 and TRBJ2-7, with 7 bases identical to TRBD1. Germline trimming cut 6 bases from V and 4 bases from J; bases unmatched to any gene: 6. Germline V gives CDR1 MNHNY, CDR2 SVGAGI (reference sequence). The CDR3 runs to 13 residues. CDR3 loop: CASSKQGKYEQYF. CDR3 bases: TGTGCCAGCAGCAAACAGGGGAAATACGAGCAGTACTTC.

The rearrangement links TRBV29-1 to TRBJ1-1, with 9 bases matching TRBD1. The CDR3 spans 14 residues. Trimming cost V 6 bases and J 3 bases; bases outside gene matches: 8. The germline gives CDR1 SQVTM, CDR2 ANQGSEA. This CDR3 is CSVGTGGRDTEAFF. CDR3 nucleotide sequence: TGCAGCGTGGGTACAGGGGGCAGGGACACTGAAGCTTTCTTT. The full variable domain, completed using reference TRBV29-1 and TRBJ1-1, is SAVISQKPSRDICQRGTSLTIQCQVDSQVTMMFWYRQQPGQSLTLIATANQGSEATYESGFVIDKFPISRPNLTFSTLTVSNMSPEDSSIYLCSVGTGGRDTEAFFGQGTRLTVV.

The chain links TRBV3-1 to TRBJ2-3; no clear D gene. V lost 5 bases and J lost 0, with 21 bases in between. CDR3 length: 18 amino acids. The V gene's germline CDR1 is LGHDT and CDR2 YNNKEL (reference sequence). The CDR3, as DNA: TGTGCCAGCAGCTCCTCTGGCGGCGTTAGCTCTAGCACAGATACGCAGTATTTT. This sequence encodes CASSSSGGVSSSTDTQYF.